The present T cell receptor beta chain was sequenced within a study of CD8 T cells in ankylosing spondylitis. A remark on this clonotype: As yet, its antigen is unknown.

General study points: Clones linked to disease, bearing a CD8+ phenotype, were relatively rare in peripheral blood. A TCR beta motif made of about eight highly homologous variants seemed typical of ankylosing spondylitis blood. Reportedly, disease-linked clones are significantly enriched in ankylosing spondylitis patients' matched synovial fluid.

Using its own MiXCR run on the 5' RACE reads, TCRdb lists one record per CDR3 protein. The sample contains 700,000 to 850,000 distinct CDR3 sequences, approximately 10% of which appear only once. V lost 6 bases to trimming and J lost 3 bases; unmatched junction nucleotides: 13. Per the germline V gene, CDR1 is MNHNS and CDR2 is SASEGT. The CDR3 totals 17 residues. This clonotype was obtained from a male donor with ankylosing spondylitis. The chain recombines TRBV6-1 with TRBJ2-1; 8 bases align to TRBD2. Sequencing was done on a sample of blood, either unsorted or a sorted T cell fraction (not recorded which). The DNA of the CDR3 is TGTGCCAGCAGCCTGGACGAGAGCGGGAGATACTACAATGAGCAGTTCTTC. It specifies CASSLDESGRYYNEQFF.